This TCR beta chain is from a study of T cell changes during pregnancy in multiple sclerosis. Per the germline V gene, CDR1 is MNHNS and CDR2 is SASEGT. The CDR3 is 19 amino acids. J was trimmed by 2 bases and V by 0 bases; bases with no gene match: 10. TCRdb's table, derived via immunoSEQ multiplex PCR, lists solely in-frame clones and lacks some. Of some 93,000 clones in the sample, 75% to 95% were seen once. This TCR was recovered from a female donor in good health, enrolled as a control in a pregnancy study. J is TRBJ2-6 and V is TRBV6-1; 7 bases are shared with TRBD2. The input for sequencing was peripheral blood, taken after pregnancy. CDR3 region: CASSEAAGVGGPGANVLTF. The CDR3 DNA follows: TGTGCCAGCAGTGAAGCGGCTGGGGTGGGAGGGCCTGGGGCCAACGTCCTGACTTTC.